The 26 T cell receptor beta chains reported below all come from one sample, sequenced in a study of long-term antiretroviral therapy in people with HIV. At survey level, the immunoSEQ assay was run in its v3.0 version. Assay used: immunoSEQ multiplex PCR; TCRdb lists only in-frame clones, some missing. The table lists fewer than 25,000 clones, roughly four fifths of them singletons. The source material was unsorted PBMCs, sampled 1.5 years after starting antiretroviral therapy. These receptors originate from a young man with HIV.

The CDR3 protein is CASSLRGVETQYF. CDR3 nucleotides: TGTGCCAGCAGCCTAAGAGGGGTAGAGACCCAGTACTTC. This chain uses TRBV7-9 with TRBJ2-5, with D perhaps matching TRBD1 or TRBD2 (5 bases each). This CDR3 is built from 13 residues. V dropped 5 bases and J dropped 4 bases, with 11 bases sitting between them. Germline values: CDR1 SEHNR, CDR2 FQNEAQ (reference sequence).

The J gene is TRBJ1-1, the V gene TRBV6-5; D uncertain. Trimming cost V 4 bases and J 9 bases, with 9 bases left between them. CDR3 length: 11 residues. Germline V gives CDR1 MNHEY, CDR2 SVGAGI. CDR3 amino acids: CASSSSGKAFF. The DNA of the CDR3 is TGTGCCAGCAGTTCCTCAGGTAAAGCTTTCTTT.

Written as DNA, the CDR3 is TGTGCCAGCAGCTATCAAGAGAGGACCTTCGGAAACACCATATATTTT. This codes for CASSYQERTFGNTIYF. The chain has TRBV5-5 and TRBJ1-3; no firm D call. This CDR3 spans 16 amino acids. Germline lookup yields CDR1 SGHKS and CDR2 YYEKEE (reference sequence). Trimming shortened V by 3 bases and J by 4 bases, and 17 bases separated the two germline ends. Based on the CDR3 plus reference TRBV5-5 and TRBJ1-3, the full variable domain is DAGVTQSPTHLIKTRGQQVTLRCSPISGHKSVSWYQQVLGQGPQFIFQYYEKEERGRGNFPDRFSARQFPNYSSELNVNALLLGDSALYLCASSYQERTFGNTIYFGEGSWLTVV.

The rearrangement uses TRBV2 and TRBJ1-5; D gene unclear. The germline V gene encodes CDR1 SNHLY and CDR2 FYNNEI. The CDR3 length is 13 residues. Trimming cost V 4 bases and J 5 bases, with 9 bases left between them. The CDR3 DNA is TGTGCCAGCAGTGGTTGGGTCGATCAGCCCCAGCATTTT. Translated: CASSGWVDQPQHF.

The rearrangement links TRBV9 to TRBJ2-3; D possibly uses TRBD1 or TRBD2 (5 bases each). Germline V gene sequence: CDR1 SGDLS, CDR2 YYNGEE. The V end lost 5 bases, the J end lost 7 bases, and 17 bases lay between the germline ends. CDR3 length equals 14 residues. The CDR3 DNA follows: TGTGCCAGCAGTACCGGGACCGGAGATAATACGCAGTATTTT. Protein sequence: CASSTGTGDNTQYF.

This clone was seen a single time. The chain carries TRBV5-6 and TRBJ2-2, with TRBD1 matching 9 bases. This CDR3 has 16 amino acids. V lost 1 base and J lost 4; bases outside the gene matches: 5. Germline V CDR1 and CDR2: SGHDT, YYEEEE. CDR3 sequence (DNA): TGTGCCAGCAGCTTGTGGGGACAGGGTTTCACCGGGGAGCTGTTTTTT. Translation: CASSLWGQGFTGELFF.

The V and J genes are TRBV7-9 and TRBJ2-1; TRBD1 might be the D (5 bases). CDR3 length equals 14 residues. The V end lost 5 bases, the J end lost 2 bases, and 10 bases lay between the germline ends. Germline CDR1 reads SEHNR; CDR2 reads FQNEAQ (reference sequence). This chain's CDR3 is CASSIGVPYNEQFF. In DNA form, the CDR3 reads TGTGCCAGCAGCATAGGGGTACCCTACAATGAGCAGTTCTTC.

V gene TRBV7-2 combines with J gene TRBJ2-1; 9 bases agree with TRBD2. With V trimmed by 3 bases and J by 8 bases, 8 bases remained unmatched. Germline V gene data show CDR1 as SGHTA and CDR2 as FQGNSA. This CDR3 has 15 residues. CDR3 DNA sequence: TGTGCCAGCAGCTTCATAGCGGGAGTTTTTGATGAGCAGTTCTTC. Encoded protein: CASSFIAGVFDEQFF.

This chain uses TRBV9 with TRBJ2-3, with no clear D. The ends were cut back, 3 bases at V and 6 bases at J, with 8 bases in the middle. The V gene's germline CDR1 is SGDLS and CDR2 YYNGEE. This CDR3 is built from 12 residues. Here the CDR3 reads CASSANFDTQYF. The CDR3 region has the DNA TGTGCCAGCAGCGCCAACTTCGATACGCAGTATTTT.

The chain has TRBV10-2 and TRBJ2-5; maybe TRBD2 (7 bases). Germline V gene lookup returns CDR1 WSHSY and CDR2 SAAADI. Trimming removed 4 bases at V and 5 bases at J, with 11 bases between. The CDR3 has 13 amino acids. The CDR3 is CASSGRGGETQYF. CDR3 coding DNA: TGCGCCAGCAGTGGTAGGGGGGGGGAGACCCAGTACTTC.

This chain links TRBV7-9 with TRBJ2-1; TRBD2 agrees at 8 bases. Germline CDR1 and CDR2: SEHNR and FQNEAQ (reference sequence). This CDR3 comprises 16 residues. V shed 5 bases and J 4 bases; nucleotides not matched to a gene: 10. The DNA of the CDR3 is TGTGCCAGCAGCCCGGGGGGGGGAGGGGGTTACAATGAGCAGTTCTTC. Amino acid sequence: CASSPGGGGGYNEQFF.

CDR3 protein: CASSLEWIHQPQHF. CDR3 coding DNA: TGTGCCAGCAGCTTGGAGTGGATTCACCAGCCCCAGCATTTT. This chain uses TRBV5-8 with TRBJ1-5, with D unclear. The CDR3 covers 14 residues. Germline V CDR1 and CDR2: SGHTS, YDEGEE. V was shortened by 0 bases and J by 7 bases, with 11 bases between the two germline ends.

The gene calls are TRBV25-1 and TRBJ1-1, with D possibly matching TRBD1 (5 bases). Germline V lookup: CDR1 MGHDK, CDR2 SYGVNS. The V end was cut by 4 bases, the J end by 1 base, with 16 bases between. This CDR3 contains 16 residues. DNA of the CDR3: TGTGCCAGCAGTGGGGTTGGACATCGGGGGAACACTGAAGCTTTCTTT. Translating gives CASSGVGHRGNTEAFF.

This clone was seen a handful of times. The chain has TRBV5-5 and TRBJ1-2; D might be TRBD1 (6 bases). The V and J ends lost 7 bases and 4 bases respectively, with 20 bases between them. This CDR3 is built from 15 residues. Germline assignment: CDR1 SGHKS and CDR2 YYEKEE (reference sequence). CDR3 loop: CASSQQGTLPYGYTF. CDR3 coding DNA: TGTGCCAGCTCGCAACAGGGTACCCTCCCCTATGGCTACACCTTC.

This rearrangement joins TRBV6-5 to TRBJ2-7; no clear D gene. CDR1 and CDR2 from the germline V gene are MNHEY and SVGAGI. The CDR3 extends over 11 amino acids. With 5 bases removed from V and 5 bases from J, the gap between germline ends came to 7 bases. The CDR3 loop is CASSRRNEQYF. As DNA, the CDR3 is TGTGCCAGCAGTAGACGGAACGAGCAGTACTTC.

The CDR3 spells CASSEDRGQVGYTF. CDR3 in DNA: TGTGCCAGCAGTGAAGATCGGGGTCAGGTTGGCTACACCTTC. The chain joins TRBV2 to TRBJ1-2, with D unclear. V was pared by 1 base and J by 7 bases, with 13 bases between. The germline CDR1 and CDR2 sequences are SNHLY and FYNNEI. The CDR3 has 14 amino acids.

The rearrangement uses TRBV20-1 and TRBJ1-5, with D hard to call. Germline V CDR1 and CDR2: DFQATT, SNEGSKA (reference sequence). The V gene lost 7 bases and the J gene lost 5 bases, with 9 bases spanning the gap. The length of the CDR3 is 11 residues. CDR3 protein: CSVGGDQPQHF. The CDR3 DNA reads as TGCAGTGTAGGAGGAGATCAGCCCCAGCATTTT.

The V gene is TRBV6-5, the J gene TRBJ2-5; 8 positions agree with TRBD1. From germline, CDR1 is MNHEY and CDR2 SVGAGI. This CDR3 spans 14 amino acids. V dropped 5 bases and J dropped 2; count of bases not matched to a gene: 4. The CDR3 here is CASSRNRGQETQYF. CDR3 sequence (DNA): TGTGCCAGCAGTCGCAACAGGGGGCAAGAGACCCAGTACTTC.

The genes are TRBV2 and TRBJ1-4; 7 positions agree with TRBD1. Germline assignment: CDR1 SNHLY and CDR2 FYNNEI. After removal of 4 bases from V and 7 bases from J, the junction contained 3 bases not matched to a gene. There are 13 residues in the CDR3. The CDR3 bases are TGTGCCAGCAGTGGACAGGGAGGTGAAAAACTGTTTTTT. Protein product: CASSGQGGEKLFF. Complete variable domain (other parts from reference TRBV2 and TRBJ1-4): EPEVTQTPSHQVTQMGQEVILRCVPISNHLYFYWYRQILGQKVEFLVSFYNNEISEKSEIFDDQFSVERPDGSNFTLKIRSTKLEDSAMYFCASSGQGGEKLFFGSGTQLSVL.

The genes are TRBV28 and TRBJ1-2, with D tentatively TRBD1 (5 bases). CDR3 length: 14 residues. The germline V gene encodes CDR1 MDHEN and CDR2 SYDVKM. V lost 2 bases, J lost 4 bases, and 11 bases lay in between. The CDR3 protein is CASSLGLTVYGYTF. CDR3 nucleotide sequence: TGTGCCAGCAGTTTAGGCCTGACAGTCTATGGCTACACCTTC.

V is TRBV4-1 and J is TRBJ1-3; D unclear. V lost 4 bases, J lost 4 bases, and 14 bases lay in between. The CDR3 length is 15 residues. Germline V gene data show CDR1 as MGHRA and CDR2 as YSYEKL. The CDR3 nucleotides read TGCGCCAGCAGCCCCTTATGGCCTGTGGGAAACACCATATATTTT. Its translation is CASSPLWPVGNTIYF.

The J gene is TRBJ1-1, the V gene TRBV6-5, with 7 bases aligning to TRBD1. The CDR3 sequence is 14 residues long. Trimming took 6 bases from V and 2 from J; bases not matched to a gene: 6. Germline CDR1 MNHEY, CDR2 SVGAGI. The CDR3 reads CASRGGTANTEAFF. Here the CDR3 DNA reads TGTGCCAGCAGAGGTGGGACAGCCAACACTGAAGCTTTCTTT.

V gene TRBV9 combines with J gene TRBJ1-2; perhaps TRBD1 as D (6 bases). V lost 6 bases to trimming and J lost 4 bases, with 19 bases between them. Germline CDR1 and CDR2: SGDLS and YYNGEE. The CDR3 consists of 15 residues. CDR3 amino acids: CASTQGGALGYGYTF. The CDR3 nucleotides are TGTGCCAGCACCCAAGGGGGGGCGCTGGGCTATGGCTACACCTTC.

In this sample, this clone turned up once. CDR3 DNA: TGTGCCAGCAGTCCCCCGACAGGGCTCGAGCAGTACTTC. It translates to CASSPPTGLEQYF. The chain combines TRBV28 with TRBJ2-7; 7 nucleotides agree with TRBD1. CDR1 MDHEN and CDR2 SYDVKM come from the germline V gene. CDR3 length: 13 residues. After removal of 5 bases from V and 6 bases from J, the junction contained 7 bases not matched to a gene.

V usage is TRBV30 and J usage is TRBJ1-3; tentative D call: TRBD1 (5 bases). CDR1 and CDR2 from the germline V gene are GTSNPN and SVGIG (reference sequence). This CDR3 comprises 13 residues. Trimming took 3 bases from V and 9 from J, leaving 15 bases between them. The CDR3 sequence is CAWSPGTLRTIYF. The CDR3 DNA is TGTGCCTGGAGCCCCGGGACCTTACGCACCATATATTTT.

This sequence joins TRBV6-5 and TRBJ2-7; 7 positions agree with TRBD1. Unmatched junction bases numbered 11, after V lost 4 bases and J lost 2 bases. Germline CDR1 reads MNHEY; CDR2 reads SVGAGI. This CDR3 region has 16 residues. This CDR3 is CASSSKLSTGTYEQYF. The CDR3 nucleotides read TGTGCCAGCAGTTCTAAACTTTCGACAGGGACCTACGAGCAGTACTTC.